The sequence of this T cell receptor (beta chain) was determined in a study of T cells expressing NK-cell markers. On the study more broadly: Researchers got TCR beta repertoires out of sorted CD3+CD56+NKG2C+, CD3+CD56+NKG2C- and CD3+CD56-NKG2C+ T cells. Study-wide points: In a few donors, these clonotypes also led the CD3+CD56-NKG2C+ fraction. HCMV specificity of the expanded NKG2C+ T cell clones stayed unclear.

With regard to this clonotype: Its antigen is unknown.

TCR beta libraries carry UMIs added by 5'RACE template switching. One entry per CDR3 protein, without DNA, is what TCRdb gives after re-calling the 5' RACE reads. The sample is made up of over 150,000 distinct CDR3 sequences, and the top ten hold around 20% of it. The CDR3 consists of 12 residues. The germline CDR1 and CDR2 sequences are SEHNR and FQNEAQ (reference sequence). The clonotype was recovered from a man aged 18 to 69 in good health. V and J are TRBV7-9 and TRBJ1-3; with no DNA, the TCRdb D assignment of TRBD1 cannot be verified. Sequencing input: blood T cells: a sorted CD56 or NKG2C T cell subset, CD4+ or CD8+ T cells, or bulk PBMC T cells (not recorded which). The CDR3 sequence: CASRDTANTIYF.